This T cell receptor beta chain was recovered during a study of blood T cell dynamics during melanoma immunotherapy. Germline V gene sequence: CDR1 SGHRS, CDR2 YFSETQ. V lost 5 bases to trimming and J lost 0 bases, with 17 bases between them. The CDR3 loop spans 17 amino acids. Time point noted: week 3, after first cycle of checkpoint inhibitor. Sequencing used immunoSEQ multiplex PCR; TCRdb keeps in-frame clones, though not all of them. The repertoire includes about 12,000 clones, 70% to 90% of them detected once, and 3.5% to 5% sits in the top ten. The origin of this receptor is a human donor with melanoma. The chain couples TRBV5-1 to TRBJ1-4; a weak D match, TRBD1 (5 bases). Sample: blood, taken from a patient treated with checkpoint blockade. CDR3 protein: CASRMRGDSATNEKLFF. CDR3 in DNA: TGCGCCAGCAGGATGAGGGGCGATAGTGCAACTAATGAAAAACTGTTTTTT.